Included here is one T cell receptor (beta chain) sequence, with context. The antigen is undetermined. The sample belongs to a study of PD-L1 blockade in urothelial cancer. Study background: Median blood clonality was roughly 0.074, with around 77,000 unique TCRs. Overall study results and limits: Tumor-linked clones in blood grew more by 3 weeks in durable-benefit patients. Having blood TCR clonality under the median before treatment predicted better survival.

Some clones are missing from TCRdb's copy, which holds only in-frame ones; the method was immunoSEQ multiplex PCR. Seen here are 55,000 to 85,000 clones, roughly nine tenths observed once, and the top ten hold less than 4%. CDR3 length: 13 residues. V shed 4 bases and J shed 5 bases, with 9 bases lying between them. Per germline, CDR1 MNHNS and CDR2 SASEGT. The source was PBMCs, collected around atezolizumab (anti-PD-L1) treatment. The rearrangement uses TRBV6-1 and TRBJ1-5; tentatively, D is TRBD1 (6 bases). The TCR was taken from a man in his 60s with urothelial cancer. The chain's CDR3 is CASSVGGHQPQHF. CDR3 coding DNA: TGTGCCAGCAGTGTGGGGGGGCATCAGCCCCAGCATTTT.